This T cell receptor beta chain was identified in a study of T cell responses to AZD1222 COVID-19 vaccine. In its sample, this clone was seen once. Antigen unknown. Study results and limitations: Clonal diversity may have been underestimated, and the donors were mostly white British, with more females than males.

Assay: immunoSEQ multiplex PCR; the TCRdb copy retains only in-frame clones and omits some. The sample includes approximately 96,000 clones, 85% to 90% of them seen just once. Material: peripheral blood, obtained 28 days after the second AZD1222 dose. This sequence originates from an adult who received the AZD1222 COVID-19 vaccine.

The CDR3 nucleotides are TGTGCCAGCAGTACACAGGGGACGGCCGGCTACACCTTC. It encodes CASSTQGTAGYTF. The rearrangement uses TRBV27 and TRBJ1-2; 7 positions match TRBD1. This CDR3 has 13 residues. Germline CDR1 is MNHEY and CDR2 is SMNVEV (reference sequence). The V and J ends lost 5 bases and 8 bases, in that order; junction bases with no gene match: 8.